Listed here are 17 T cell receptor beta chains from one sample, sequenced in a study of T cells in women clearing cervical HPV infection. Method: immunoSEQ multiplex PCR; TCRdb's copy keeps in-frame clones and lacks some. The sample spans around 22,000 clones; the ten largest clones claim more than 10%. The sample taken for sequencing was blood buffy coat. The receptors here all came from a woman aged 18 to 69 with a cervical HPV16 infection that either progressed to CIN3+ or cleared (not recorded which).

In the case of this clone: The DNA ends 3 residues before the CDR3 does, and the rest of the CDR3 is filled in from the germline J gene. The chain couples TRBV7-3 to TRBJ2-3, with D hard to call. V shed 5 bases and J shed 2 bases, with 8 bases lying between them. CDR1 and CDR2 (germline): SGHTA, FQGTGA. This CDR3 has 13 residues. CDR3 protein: CASSPQNTDTQYF. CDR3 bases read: TGTGCCAGCAGCCCACAGAACACAGATACG.

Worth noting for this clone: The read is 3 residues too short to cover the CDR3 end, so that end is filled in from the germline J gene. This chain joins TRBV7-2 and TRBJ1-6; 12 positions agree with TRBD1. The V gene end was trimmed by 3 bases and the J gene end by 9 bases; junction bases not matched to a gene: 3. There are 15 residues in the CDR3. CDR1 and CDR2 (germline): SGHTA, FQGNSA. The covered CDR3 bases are TGTGCCAGCAGCTTGGGGGACAGGGGGCTTTCACCC. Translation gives CASSLGDRGLSP. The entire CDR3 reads CASSLGDRGLSPLHF.

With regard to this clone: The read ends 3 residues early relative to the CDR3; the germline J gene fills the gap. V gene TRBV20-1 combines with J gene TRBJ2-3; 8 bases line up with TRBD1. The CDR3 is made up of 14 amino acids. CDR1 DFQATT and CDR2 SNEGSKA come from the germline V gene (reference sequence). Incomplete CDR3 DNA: TGCAGTGCGGATACAGGACAGGGAAAAGAGACG. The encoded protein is CSADTGQGKET. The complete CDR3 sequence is CSADTGQGKETQYF.

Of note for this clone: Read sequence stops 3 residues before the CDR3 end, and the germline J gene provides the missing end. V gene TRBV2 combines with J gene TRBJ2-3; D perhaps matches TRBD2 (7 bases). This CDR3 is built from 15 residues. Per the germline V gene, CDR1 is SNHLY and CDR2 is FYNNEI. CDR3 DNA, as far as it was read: TGTGCCAGCAGTGAACTGGGGGGGGCCCGGGAGACG. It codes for CASSELGGARET. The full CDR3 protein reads CASSELGGARETQYF.

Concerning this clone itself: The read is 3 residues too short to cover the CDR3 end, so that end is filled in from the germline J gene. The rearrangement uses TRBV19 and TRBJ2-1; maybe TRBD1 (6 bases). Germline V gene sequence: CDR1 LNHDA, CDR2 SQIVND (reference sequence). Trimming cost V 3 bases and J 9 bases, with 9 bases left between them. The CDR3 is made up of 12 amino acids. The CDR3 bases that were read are TGTGCCAGTAGTATTCCCAGGGGTGAG. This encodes CASSIPRGE. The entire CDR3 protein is CASSIPRGEQFF.

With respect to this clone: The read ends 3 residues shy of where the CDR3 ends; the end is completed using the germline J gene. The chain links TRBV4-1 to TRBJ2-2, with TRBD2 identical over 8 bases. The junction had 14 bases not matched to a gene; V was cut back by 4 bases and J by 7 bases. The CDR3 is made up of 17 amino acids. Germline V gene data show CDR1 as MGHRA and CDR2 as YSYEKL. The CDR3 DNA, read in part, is TGCGCCAGCAGCCGGACTAGCTCCTCCCGACGTTTCGGGGAG. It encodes CASSRTSSSRRFGE. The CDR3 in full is CASSRTSSSRRFGELFF.

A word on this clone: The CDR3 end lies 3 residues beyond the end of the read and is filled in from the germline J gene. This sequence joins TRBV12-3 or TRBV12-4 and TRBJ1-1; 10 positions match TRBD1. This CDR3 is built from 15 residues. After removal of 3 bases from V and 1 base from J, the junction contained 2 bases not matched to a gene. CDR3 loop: CASSLGQGRNTEAFF. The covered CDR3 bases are TGTGCCAGCAGTTTGGGACAGGGGAGGAACACTGAA.

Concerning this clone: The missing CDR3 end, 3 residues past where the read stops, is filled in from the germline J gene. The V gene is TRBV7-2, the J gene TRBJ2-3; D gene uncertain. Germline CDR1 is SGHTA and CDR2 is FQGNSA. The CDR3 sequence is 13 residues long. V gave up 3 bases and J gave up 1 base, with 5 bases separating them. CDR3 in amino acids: CASSFRRTDTQYF. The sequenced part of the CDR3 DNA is TGTGCCAGCAGCTTCCGTCGCACAGATACG.

The sequenced part of the CDR3 DNA is TGCAGCGTTGAAGAAGACGGGAGGGGATACGAG. It codes for CSVEEDGRGYE. The whole CDR3 region reads CSVEEDGRGYEQYF. The chain combines TRBV29-1 with TRBJ2-7; 8 bases line up with TRBD2. Sequencing ends 3 residues short of the CDR3 end; the germline J gene provides the rest. The CDR3 has 14 residues. Germline V lookup: CDR1 SQVTM, CDR2 ANQGSEA. V lost 0 bases and J lost 4; bases outside the gene matches: 5.

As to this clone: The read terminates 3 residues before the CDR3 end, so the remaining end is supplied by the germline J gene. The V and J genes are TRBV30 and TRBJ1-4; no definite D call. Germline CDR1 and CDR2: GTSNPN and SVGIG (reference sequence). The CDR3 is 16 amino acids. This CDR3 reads CAWSSRVLTYNSPLFF. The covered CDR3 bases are TGTGCCTGGAGTTCACGGGTATTGACCTATAATTCACCA.

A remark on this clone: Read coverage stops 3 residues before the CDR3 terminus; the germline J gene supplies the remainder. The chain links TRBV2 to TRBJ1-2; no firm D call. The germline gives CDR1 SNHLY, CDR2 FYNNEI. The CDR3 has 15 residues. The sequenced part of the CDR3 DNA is TGTGCCAGCAGTAGGATTCTAGCGGGAGTTGATGAC. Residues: CASSRILAGVDD. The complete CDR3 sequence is CASSRILAGVDDYTF. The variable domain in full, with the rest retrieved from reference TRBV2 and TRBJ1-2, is EPEVTQTPSHQVTQMGQEVILRCVPISNHLYFYWYRQILGQKVEFLVSFYNNEISEKSEIFDDQFSVERPDGSNFTLKIRSTKLEDSAMYFCASSRILAGVDDYTFGSGTRLTVV.

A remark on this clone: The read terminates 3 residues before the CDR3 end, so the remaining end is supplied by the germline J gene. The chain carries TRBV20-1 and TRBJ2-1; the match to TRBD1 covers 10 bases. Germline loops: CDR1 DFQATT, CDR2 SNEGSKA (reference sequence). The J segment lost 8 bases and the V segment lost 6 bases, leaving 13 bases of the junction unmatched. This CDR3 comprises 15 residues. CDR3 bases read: TGCAGTGCCGCAAATCCCGGGACAGGGGATCATGAG. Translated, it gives CSAANPGTGDHE. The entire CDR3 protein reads CSAANPGTGDHEQFF.

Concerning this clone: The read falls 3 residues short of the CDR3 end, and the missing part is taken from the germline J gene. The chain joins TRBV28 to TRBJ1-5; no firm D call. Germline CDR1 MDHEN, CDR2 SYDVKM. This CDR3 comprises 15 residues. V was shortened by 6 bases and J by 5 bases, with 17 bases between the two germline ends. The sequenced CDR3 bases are TGTGCCAGCAGAAATAGCGGTGGCAGACATCAGCCC. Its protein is CASRNSGGRHQP. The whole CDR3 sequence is CASRNSGGRHQPQHF.

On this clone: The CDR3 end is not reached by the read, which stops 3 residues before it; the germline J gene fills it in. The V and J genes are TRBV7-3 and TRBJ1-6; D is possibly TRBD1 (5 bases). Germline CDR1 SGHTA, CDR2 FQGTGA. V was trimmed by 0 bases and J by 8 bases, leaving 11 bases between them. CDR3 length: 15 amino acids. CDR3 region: CASSLTATVDSPLHF. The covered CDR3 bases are TGTGCCAGCAGCTTAACGGCGACAGTCGATTCACCC.

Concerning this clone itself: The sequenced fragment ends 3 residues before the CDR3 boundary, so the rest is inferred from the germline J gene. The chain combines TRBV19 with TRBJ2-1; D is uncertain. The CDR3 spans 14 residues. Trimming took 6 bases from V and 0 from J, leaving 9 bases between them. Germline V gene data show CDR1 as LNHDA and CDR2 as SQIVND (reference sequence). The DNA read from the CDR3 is TGTGCCAGTAGCCAACAGAGCTCCTACAATGAG. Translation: CASSQQSSYNE. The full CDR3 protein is CASSQQSSYNEQFF.

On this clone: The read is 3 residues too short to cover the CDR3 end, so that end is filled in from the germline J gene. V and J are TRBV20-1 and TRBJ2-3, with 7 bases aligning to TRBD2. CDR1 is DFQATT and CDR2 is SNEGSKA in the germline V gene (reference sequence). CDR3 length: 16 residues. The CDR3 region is CSAIDILAASQETQYF. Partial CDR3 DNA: TGCAGTGCTATTGATATTCTAGCGGCCTCCCAAGAGACG.

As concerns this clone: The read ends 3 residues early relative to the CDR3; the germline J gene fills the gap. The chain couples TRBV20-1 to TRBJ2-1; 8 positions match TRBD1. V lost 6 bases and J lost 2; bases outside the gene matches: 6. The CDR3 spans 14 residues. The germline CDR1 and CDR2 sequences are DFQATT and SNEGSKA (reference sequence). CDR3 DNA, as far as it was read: TGCAGTGCGGAGCAACAGGGGGCCTACAATGAG. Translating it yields CSAEQQGAYNE. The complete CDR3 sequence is CSAEQQGAYNEQFF.